Following are 26 T cell receptor beta chains from one sample sequenced in a study of radiotherapy plus CTLA-4 blockade in lung cancer (dated by TCRdb to 2017 to 2018). Library preparation was by the immunoSEQ multiplex PCR assay. In TCRdb, the immuneACCESS table is reduced to in-frame sequences with V and J assigned. These tables do not hold every clone; where another copy was compared, an unresolved V gene accounts for under half, and the others remain unexplained. The sample table lists 20,000 to 25,000 clones, approximately 73% of them with a count of one. The ten largest account for approximately 3.5% of the sample. The sample in question was peripheral blood, obtained from a patient treated with radiotherapy plus ipilimumab. These TCRs come from a human donor with non-small cell lung cancer who had stable disease on radiotherapy plus ipilimumab.

The J gene is TRBJ1-2, the V gene TRBV5-1; TRBD1 matches 8 bases. The V segment lost 3 bases and the J segment 4 bases; nucleotides outside the gene matches: 14. CDR3 size: 17 residues. Germline values: CDR1 SGHRS, CDR2 YFSETQ. The CDR3 bases are TGCGCCAGCAGCTACCAGACGGGACAGGTGTACTCCTATGGCTACACCTTC. It is translated as CASSYQTGQVYSYGYTF.

For this clone: Other DNA sequences in the same sample also yield this CDR3. The chain recombines TRBV4-1 with TRBJ1-5, with D perhaps matching TRBD1 (5 bases). V dropped 3 bases and J dropped 2 bases, with 20 bases sitting between them. This CDR3 has 18 amino acids. CDR1 MGHRA and CDR2 YSYEKL come from the germline V gene. The CDR3 nucleotides read TGCGCCAGCAGCCATCCATCAGCGGGGCGTCCGGGCAATCAGCCCCAGCATTTT. It encodes CASSHPSAGRPGNQPQHF.

The V and J genes are TRBV28 and TRBJ1-5, with D perhaps TRBD1 (5 bases). CDR1 is MDHEN and CDR2 is SYDVKM in the germline V gene. Trimming removed 6 bases at V and 3 bases at J, with 21 bases between. The CDR3 spans 17 residues. The CDR3 DNA reads as TGTGCCAGCAGGAGCGGTTCCCTCGGGGGGACCAATCAGCCCCAGCATTTT. Protein sequence: CASRSGSLGGTNQPQHF.

The chain links TRBV14 to TRBJ2-3, with TRBD2 matching over 7 bases. Germline loops: CDR1 SGHDN, CDR2 FVKESK. V gave up 3 bases and J gave up 1 base; unmatched junction bases: 1. CDR3 size: 14 residues. The chain's CDR3 is CASSHAGGTDTQYF. CDR3 bases: TGTGCCAGCAGCCACGCGGGGGGCACAGATACGCAGTATTTT.

This clone has just one count. The V and J genes are TRBV11-3 and TRBJ1-4, with a weak D call TRBD1 (6 bases). The CDR3 is 17 amino acids. Germline V gives CDR1 SGHNT, CDR2 YENEEA. The germline V and J ends were trimmed by 5 bases and 8 bases, with 24 bases remaining between them. CDR3 nucleotides: TGTGCCAGCAGCCACCTCTTCACTCTCAGGGGAGGCGAAAAACTGTTTTTT. It yields the protein CASSHLFTLRGGEKLFF.

The V call is TRBV7-2, the J call TRBJ2-2; D may be TRBD1 (5 bases). Germline values: CDR1 SGHTA, CDR2 FQGNSA. The CDR3 contains 15 residues. Trimming left V 5 bases short and J 5 bases short, with 15 bases between. CDR3 nucleotides: TGTGCCAGCAGCGCCACAGGCGGACCTACCGGGGAGCTGTTTTTT. This gives the protein CASSATGGPTGELFF.

This clone appeared a single time. The genes are TRBV23-1 and TRBJ1-5, with unresolved D. TRBV23-1 is an ORF for which the function is uncertain. Trimming took off 7 bases at V and 5 bases at J, with 15 bases between the two ends. The CDR3 totals 14 residues. The CDR3 here is CASNAGIRDQPQHF. The DNA of the CDR3 is TGCGCCAGCAACGCCGGTATACGGGATCAGCCCCAGCATTTT.

The V gene is TRBV6-6, the J gene TRBJ2-1; 7 positions match TRBD2. The CDR3 extends over 13 amino acids. The germline V gene encodes CDR1 MNHNY and CDR2 SVGAGI (reference sequence). V gave up 9 bases and J gave up 8 bases; unmatched junction bases: 10. CDR3 sequence (DNA): TGTGCCAGACGACTAGCCACTATCCATGAGCAGTTCTTC. Amino acid sequence: CARRLATIHEQFF.

This clone was detected only a few times. The genes are TRBV27 and TRBJ2-7; the match to TRBD1 covers 9 bases. The germline CDR1 and CDR2 sequences are MNHEY and SMNVEV (reference sequence). The CDR3 is made up of 14 amino acids. The J segment lost 5 bases and the V segment lost 5 bases, leaving 7 bases of the junction unmatched. CDR3 amino acids: CASSPGTGIHEQYF. The DNA of the CDR3 is TGTGCCAGCAGTCCCGGGACAGGGATTCACGAGCAGTACTTC.

The chain recombines TRBV2 with TRBJ1-5; no reliable D call. Germline V lookup: CDR1 SNHLY, CDR2 FYNNEI. The CDR3 totals 12 residues. The V end lost 5 bases, the J end lost 6 bases, and 8 bases lay between the germline ends. CDR3 DNA sequence: TGTGCCAGCAGTCGGTTAGGTCAGCCCCAGCATTTT. Translation gives CASSRLGQPQHF.

This clone has only a few counts. J is TRBJ2-5 and V is TRBV29-1, with D uncertain. The germline V and J ends were trimmed by 1 base and 5 bases, with 8 bases remaining between them. This CDR3 has 12 amino acids. The germline CDR1 and CDR2 sequences are SQVTM and ANQGSEA. The CDR3 is CSVEVGSETQYF. For the CDR3, the DNA is TGCAGCGTTGAAGTGGGTAGTGAGACCCAGTACTTC.

The chain links TRBV15 to TRBJ2-3; TRBD1 or TRBD2 may be the D gene (5 bases each). The V gene's germline CDR1 is LNHNV and CDR2 YYDKDF (reference sequence). With 0 bases removed from V and 5 bases from J, the gap between germline ends came to 9 bases. CDR3 length equals 14 residues. CDR3 region: CATSRDKRGDTQYF. The CDR3 bases are TGTGCCACCAGCAGAGATAAGAGGGGAGATACGCAGTATTTT.

V is TRBV30 and J is TRBJ2-7; D assignment may be TRBD1 or TRBD2 (5 bases each). Trimming took off 3 bases at V and 0 bases at J, with 15 bases between the two ends. From germline, CDR1 is GTSNPN and CDR2 SVGIG (reference sequence). This CDR3 is 15 amino acids long. The CDR3 here is CAWSAGTVGSYEQYF. The CDR3 coding sequence is TGTGCCTGGAGCGCCGGGACGGTTGGCTCCTACGAGCAGTACTTC. The full variable domain, in which reference TRBV30 and TRBJ2-7 provide the parts outside the CDR3, is SQTIHQWPATLVQPVGSPLSLECTVEGTSNPNLYWYRQAAGRGLQLLFYSVGIGQISSEVPQNLSASRPQDRQFILSSKKLLLSDSGFYLCAWSAGTVGSYEQYFGPGTRLTVT.

The chain joins TRBV23-1 to TRBJ2-4, with 7 bases identical to TRBD1. TRBV23-1 is noted as an ORF with a role that remains uncertain. The CDR3 has 16 residues. J gave up 4 bases and V 0 bases, and 6 bases lay outside the gene matches. The CDR3 region has the DNA TGCGCCAGCAGTCAATCAAAGACAGGGTGGAAAAACATTCAGTACTTC. As protein: CASSQSKTGWKNIQYF.

The rearrangement uses TRBV2 and TRBJ2-7; weak D call: TRBD2 (6 bases). CDR3 size: 15 residues. The V end lost 2 bases, the J end lost 0 bases, and 11 bases lay between the germline ends. Germline V CDR1 and CDR2: SNHLY, FYNNEI. The CDR3 sequence is CASSEWASASYEQYF. The CDR3 DNA reads as TGTGCCAGCAGTGAATGGGCTAGCGCCTCCTACGAGCAGTACTTC.

J is TRBJ2-1 and V is TRBV20-1; the match to TRBD2 covers 7 bases. The CDR3 extends over 11 amino acids. The V segment lost 6 bases and the J segment 10 bases; nucleotides outside the gene matches: 6. CDR1 DFQATT and CDR2 SNEGSKA come from the germline V gene (reference sequence). This CDR3 is CSALGGFEQFF. The CDR3 bases are TGCAGTGCCCTGGGGGGGTTCGAGCAGTTCTTC.

J is TRBJ2-3 and V is TRBV11-3; D is undetermined. Germline CDR1 is SGHNT and CDR2 is YENEEA. This CDR3 is built from 12 residues. Trimming removed 5 bases at V and 2 bases at J, with 5 bases between. The CDR3 DNA follows: TGTGCCAGCAGCCTTCACACAGATACGCAGTATTTT. Translated: CASSLHTDTQYF. The full variable domain, its missing parts supplied by reference TRBV11-3 and TRBJ2-3, is EAGVVQSPRYKIIEKKQPVAFWCNPISGHNTLYWYLQNLGQGPELLIRYENEEAVDDSQLPKDRFSAERLKGVDSTLKIQPAELGDSAVYLCASSLHTDTQYFGPGTRLTVL.

In its sample, this clone is medium-sized. This chain uses TRBV19 with TRBJ1-2; perhaps TRBD1 as D (5 bases). Germline values: CDR1 LNHDA, CDR2 SQIVND (reference sequence). V lost 3 bases to trimming and J lost 4 bases, with 15 bases between them. CDR3 length: 15 amino acids. CDR3 DNA: TGTGCCAGTAGTATGGCGGCAGGGTTGGTCTATGGCTACACCTTC. Translating gives CASSMAAGLVYGYTF.

This clone appeared a single time. The J gene is TRBJ1-1, the V gene TRBV5-3; D unclear. TRBV5-3 is an ORF for which the function is uncertain. Trimming removed 2 bases at V and 11 bases at J, with 7 bases between. CDR3 length: 10 amino acids. The CDR3: CARSFIAAFF. CDR3 sequence (DNA): TGTGCCAGAAGCTTCATCGCGGCTTTCTTT.

This sequence joins TRBV25-1 and TRBJ1-5; 8 nucleotides match TRBD1. Trimming at V came to 4 bases and at J to 6 bases, leaving 5 bases not matched to a gene. CDR3 length: 14 residues. Per germline, CDR1 MGHDK and CDR2 SYGVNS. CDR3 protein: CASSADREGQPQHF. CDR3 nucleotides: TGTGCCAGCAGTGCGGACAGGGAGGGTCAGCCCCAGCATTTT.

The chain employs TRBV5-4 and TRBJ2-7; 8 positions match TRBD1. Germline V gene sequence: CDR1 SGHNT, CDR2 YYREEE (reference sequence). The CDR3 has 15 residues. V trimming: 4 bases; J trimming: 2 bases; junction bases outside the gene matches: 8. Written as DNA, the CDR3 is TGTGCCAGCAGCGATCGCAGGGGGCCCGCCTACGAGCAGTACTTC. It codes for CASSDRRGPAYEQYF.

The chain combines TRBV5-1 with TRBJ1-2; 7 bases match TRBD1. Trimming at V came to 4 bases and at J to 0 bases, leaving 6 bases not matched to a gene. The CDR3 length is 15 residues. Per germline, CDR1 SGHRS and CDR2 YFSETQ. CDR3 protein: CASSAGTAANYGYTF. The DNA for the CDR3 is TGCGCCAGCAGCGCCGGGACAGCCGCTAACTATGGCTACACCTTC.

The chain uses TRBV15 and TRBJ1-4; D remains ambiguous. The CDR3 contains 15 residues. Germline values: CDR1 LNHNV, CDR2 YYDKDF (reference sequence). V shed 1 base and J shed 5 bases, with 11 bases lying between them. The chain's CDR3 is CATSRGAPRNEKLFF. CDR3 in DNA: TGTGCCACCAGCAGAGGGGCGCCCCGGAATGAAAAACTGTTTTTT.

This clone was detected only once. The V gene is TRBV7-6, the J gene TRBJ2-3; 11 nucleotides line up with TRBD2. CDR1 and CDR2 (germline): SGHVS, FNYEAQ. The J segment lost 4 bases and the V segment lost 0 bases, leaving 6 bases of the junction unmatched. The CDR3 totals 17 residues. The CDR3 spells CASSLASGRAIADTQYF. CDR3 sequence (DNA): TGTGCCAGCAGCTTAGCTAGCGGGAGGGCCATAGCAGATACGCAGTATTTT.

This chain uses TRBV4-2 with TRBJ2-3; a possible D gene is TRBD2 (6 bases). Per the germline V gene, CDR1 is LGHNA and CDR2 is YNFKEQ. V lost 1 base to trimming and J lost 1 base, with 12 bases between them. CDR3 length: 16 residues. The CDR3 sequence is CASSQVLKRGTDTQYF. CDR3 nucleotide sequence: TGTGCCAGCAGCCAAGTACTAAAGCGGGGCACAGATACGCAGTATTTT.

CDR3 coding DNA: TGTGCCACCCAAGGACAGGGGGCAATCGGGGAGCTGTTTTTT. As protein: CATQGQGAIGELFF. This sequence joins TRBV7-9 and TRBJ2-2; 11 positions match TRBD1. V was clipped by 10 bases and J by 7 bases; unmatched bases: 8. Germline-derived CDR1 and CDR2 are SEHNR and FQNEAQ (reference sequence). The CDR3 has 14 residues.